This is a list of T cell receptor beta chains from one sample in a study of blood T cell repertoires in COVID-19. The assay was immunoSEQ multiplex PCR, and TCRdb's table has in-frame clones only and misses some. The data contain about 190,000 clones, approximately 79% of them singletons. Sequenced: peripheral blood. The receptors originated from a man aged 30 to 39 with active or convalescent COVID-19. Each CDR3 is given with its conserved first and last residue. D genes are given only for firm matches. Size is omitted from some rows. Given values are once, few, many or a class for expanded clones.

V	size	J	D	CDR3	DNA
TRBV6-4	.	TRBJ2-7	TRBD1	CASRVERGQGAYEQYF	TGTGCCAGCAGAGTCGAGAGGGGACAGGGGGCCTACGAGCAGTACTTC
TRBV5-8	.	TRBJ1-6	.	CASSLPGANSPLHF	TGTGCCAGCAGCTTGCCAGGGGCCAATTCACCCCTCCACTTT
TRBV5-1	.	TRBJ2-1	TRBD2	CASSSTSGMRNEQFF	TGCGCCAGCAGCTCGACTAGCGGGATGCGCAATGAGCAGTTCTTC
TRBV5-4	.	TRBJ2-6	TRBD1	CASSWRDRAAGANVLTF	TGTGCCAGCAGCTGGCGGGACAGGGCAGCTGGGGCCAACGTCCTGACTTTC
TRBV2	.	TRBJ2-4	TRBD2	CASSNSGGLAKNIQYF	TGTGCCAGCAGTAATAGCGGGGGACTAGCCAAAAACATTCAGTACTTC
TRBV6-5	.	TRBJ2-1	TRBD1	CASILQGANEQFF	TGTGCCAGCATCTTACAGGGGGCCAATGAGCAGTTCTTC
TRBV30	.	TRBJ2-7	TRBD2	CAWSPPLAGYSSYEQYF	TGTGCCTGGAGCCCGCCTCTAGCGGGGTACAGCTCCTACGAGCAGTACTTC
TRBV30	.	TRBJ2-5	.	CAWSPLEETQYF	TGTGCCTGGAGTCCTCTAGAAGAGACCCAGTACTTC
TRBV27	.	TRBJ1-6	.	CASRGPGERSPLHF	TGTGCCAGCAGAGGGCCAGGGGAGCGATCACCCCTCCACTTT
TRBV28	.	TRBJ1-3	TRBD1	CASSSDRAGNTIYF	TGTGCCAGCAGTTCTGACAGGGCTGGAAACACCATATATTTT
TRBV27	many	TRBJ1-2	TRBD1	CASSSETGYAYGYTF	TGTGCCAGCAGTTCAGAGACAGGGTATGCCTATGGCTACACCTTC
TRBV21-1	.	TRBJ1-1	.	CASSKTHRGRHTEAFF	TGTGCCAGCAGCAAAACCCACAGGGGGCGCCACACTGAAGCTTTCTTT
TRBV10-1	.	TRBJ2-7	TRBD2	CASSGLAGVSYEQYF	TGCGCCAGCAGCGGACTAGCGGGGGTTTCCTACGAGCAGTACTTC
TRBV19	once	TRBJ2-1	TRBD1	CASSSITGANFYYNEQFF	TGTGCCAGTAGCTCTATTACAGGGGCAAATTTCTACTACAATGAGCAGTTCTTC
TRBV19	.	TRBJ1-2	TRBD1	CASSLPGQGIYGYTF	TGTGCCAGTAGTTTACCGGGACAGGGAATCTATGGCTACACCTTC
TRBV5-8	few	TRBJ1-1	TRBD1	CASSLRQGDTEAFF	TGTGCCAGCAGCTTGCGGCAGGGGGACACTGAAGCTTTCTTT
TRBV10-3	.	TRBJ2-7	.	CAISGPGDSYEQYF	TGTGCCATCAGTGGACCGGGTGACTCCTACGAGCAGTACTTC
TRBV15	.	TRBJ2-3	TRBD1	CATSSPFRTGDPDTQYF	TGTGCCACCAGCAGCCCCTTTCGTACAGGGGATCCAGATACGCAGTATTTT
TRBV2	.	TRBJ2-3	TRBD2	CASSLGLAPTDTQYF	TGTGCCAGCAGTCTTGGACTAGCTCCCACAGATACGCAGTATTTT
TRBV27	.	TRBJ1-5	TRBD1	CASQGQGRNQPQHF	TGTGCCAGCCAGGGACAGGGGCGAAATCAGCCCCAGCATTTT
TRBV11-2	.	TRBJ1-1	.	CASSLDRETATEAFF	TGTGCCAGCAGCTTAGATCGAGAGACAGCCACTGAAGCTTTCTTT
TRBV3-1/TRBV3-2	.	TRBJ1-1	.	CASSQRHGDTEAFF	TGTGCCAGCAGCCAACGGCACGGAGACACTGAAGCTTTCTTT
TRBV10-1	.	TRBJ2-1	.	CASSESYQYNEQFF	TGCGCCAGCAGTGAGTCGTATCAGTACAATGAGCAGTTCTTC
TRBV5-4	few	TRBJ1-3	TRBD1	CASSLGTGDGNTIYF	TGTGCCAGCAGCTTGGGGACAGGGGACGGAAACACCATATATTTT
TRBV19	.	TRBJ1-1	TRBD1	CASIRQGTSEAFF	TGTGCCAGTATCCGACAGGGGACTTCAGAAGCTTTCTTT
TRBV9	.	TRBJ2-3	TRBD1	CASSLQGSAYTQYF	TGTGCCAGCAGCCTACAGGGGAGTGCGTATACGCAGTATTTT
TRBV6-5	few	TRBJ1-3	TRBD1	CASRIQGQSGNTIYF	TGTGCCAGCAGAATCCAGGGACAGTCTGGAAACACCATATATTTT
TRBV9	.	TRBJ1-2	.	CASSVGQTNYGYTF	TGTGCCAGCAGCGTAGGTCAGACTAACTATGGCTACACCTTC
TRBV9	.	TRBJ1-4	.	CASSLQGNEKLFF	TGTGCCAGCAGCCTACAGGGTAATGAAAAACTGTTTTTT
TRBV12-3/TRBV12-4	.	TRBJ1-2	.	CASSWGRENGYTF	TGTGCCAGCAGTTGGGGCCGGGAGAATGGCTACACCTTC
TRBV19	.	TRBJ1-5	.	CATLQTSAGNQPQHF	TGTGCCACCCTACAGACCTCTGCTGGCAATCAGCCCCAGCATTTT
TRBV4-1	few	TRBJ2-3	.	CASSQDIQASTDTQYF	TGCGCCAGCAGCCAAGATATACAGGCTAGCACAGATACGCAGTATTTT
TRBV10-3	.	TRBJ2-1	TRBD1	CAISDGDRGNEQFF	TGTGCCATCAGTGATGGAGACAGGGGTAATGAGCAGTTCTTC
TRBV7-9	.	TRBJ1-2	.	CASSLNAASYGYTF	TGTGCCAGCAGCTTAAATGCCGCGAGCTATGGCTACACCTTC
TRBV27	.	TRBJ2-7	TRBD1	CASSGDRASYEQYF	TGTGCCAGCAGCGGGGACAGGGCCTCCTACGAGCAGTACTTC
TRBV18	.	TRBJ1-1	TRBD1	CASSSGQGADTEAFF	TGTGCCAGCTCAAGTGGACAGGGGGCTGACACTGAAGCTTTCTTT
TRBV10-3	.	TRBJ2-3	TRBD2	CAIGLAGVGGTDTQYF	TGTGCCATCGGGCTAGCGGGAGTAGGCGGAACAGATACGCAGTATTTT
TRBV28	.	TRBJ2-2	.	CASSTRGSGAGELFF	TGTGCCAGCAGTACCCGAGGGTCAGGGGCCGGGGAGCTGTTTTTT
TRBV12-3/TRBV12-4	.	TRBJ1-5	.	CASSPGYNQPQHF	TGTGCCAGCAGTCCAGGGTATAATCAGCCCCAGCATTTT
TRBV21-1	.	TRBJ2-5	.	CASSSRGRQETQYF	TGTGCCAGCAGCTCCCGAGGGAGACAAGAGACCCAGTACTTC
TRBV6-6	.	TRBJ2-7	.	CASSYATSSYEQYF	TGTGCCAGCAGTTACGCTACGAGCTCCTACGAGCAGTACTTC
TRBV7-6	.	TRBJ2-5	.	CASSLSTGPGTQYF	TGTGCCAGCAGCTTATCGACAGGACCAGGGACCCAGTACTTC
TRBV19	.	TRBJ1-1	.	CASQWEGSAEAFF	TGTGCCAGTCAGTGGGAGGGGTCCGCTGAAGCTTTCTTT
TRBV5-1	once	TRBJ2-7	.	CASREGQNEQYF	TGCGCCAGCAGGGAGGGACAGAACGAGCAGTACTTC
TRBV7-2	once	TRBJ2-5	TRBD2	CASSLTSGQETQYF	TGTGCCAGCAGCCTGACTAGCGGCCAAGAGACCCAGTACTTC
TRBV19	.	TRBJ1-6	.	CASSRAEGEVNSPLHF	TGTGCCAGTAGTAGAGCGGAGGGTGAGGTTAATTCACCCCTCCACTTT
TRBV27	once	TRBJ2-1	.	CASSLSPDRLHNEQFF	TGTGCCAGCAGTTTATCCCCAGACAGGCTGCACAATGAGCAGTTCTTC
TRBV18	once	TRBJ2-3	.	CASSPNEGNSPGDTQYF	TGTGCCAGCTCACCAAACGAGGGAAACTCCCCGGGAGATACGCAGTATTTT